These 21 T cell receptor beta chains came from one sample sequenced in a study of blood T cells in healthy people across ages. Together with a sample-barcoded 5' primer, a J-beta primer mix was included in a second PCR lasting about 6 to 11 cycles. TCRdb re-called the 5' RACE reads through MiXCR, storing one row per CDR3 protein. The table records under 2,000,000 distinct CDR3 sequences, around 50% of them present only once. Material: blood. The receptors derive from a woman aged 40 to 50 in good health.

The rearrangement uses TRBV7-2 and TRBJ2-7; no clear D gene. The CDR3 is 15 residues long. Trimming stripped 4 bases from V and 1 base from J, with 14 bases between. Germline values: CDR1 SGHTA, CDR2 FQGNSA. The CDR3 DNA is TGTGCCAGCAGCTATGACGGGCACCTTTCCTACGAGCAGTACTTC. Its protein product is CASSYDGHLSYEQYF.

This clonotype was seen a handful of times. This rearrangement joins TRBV6-1 to TRBJ1-2; TRBD1 agrees at 8 bases. This CDR3 spans 15 amino acids. V trimming: 0 bases; J trimming: 4 bases; junction bases outside the gene matches: 4. CDR1 MNHNS and CDR2 SASEGT come from the germline V gene. The CDR3 DNA reads TGTGCCAGCAGTGAAGCTCACGGACAGGGCTATGGCTACACCTTC. Translated, it gives CASSEAHGQGYGYTF.

This chain connects TRBV7-9 to TRBJ2-6, with D possibly TRBD1 on 5 matching bases. V was trimmed by 10 bases and J by 1 base, leaving 11 bases between them. There are 14 residues in the CDR3. Germline values: CDR1 SEHNR, CDR2 FQNEAQ (reference sequence). In DNA form, the CDR3 reads TGTGCCACCACCCGACAGTCTGGGGCCAACGTCCTGACTTTC. This sequence encodes CATTRQSGANVLTF. The full variable domain, in which reference TRBV7-9 and TRBJ2-6 provide the parts outside the CDR3, is DTGVSQNPRHKITKRGQNVTFRCDPISEHNRLYWYRQTLGQGPEFLTYFQNEAQLEKSRLLSDRFSAERPKGSFSTLEIQRTEQGDSAMYLCATTRQSGANVLTFGAGSRLTVL.

The rearrangement uses TRBV5-1 and TRBJ1-4; D not resolved. The ends were cut back, 4 bases at V and 5 bases at J, with 12 bases in the middle. CDR3 length: 14 amino acids. Per the germline V gene, CDR1 is SGHRS and CDR2 is YFSETQ. CDR3 sequence: CASSRWTLNEKLFF. CDR3 in DNA: TGCGCCAGCAGCCGTTGGACCTTGAATGAAAAACTGTTTTTT. Supplemented by reference TRBV5-1 and TRBJ1-4, the full variable domain reads KAGVTQTPRYLIKTRGQQVTLSCSPISGHRSVSWYQQTPGQGLQFLFEYFSETQRNKGNFPGRFSGRQFSNSRSEMNVSTLELGDSALYLCASSRWTLNEKLFFGSGTQLSVL.

This clonotype has only a few counts. V gene TRBV6-1 combines with J gene TRBJ1-2; D might be TRBD1 (5 bases). V was shortened by 1 base and J by 6 bases, with 15 bases between the two germline ends. The CDR3 spans 15 residues. The germline gives CDR1 MNHNS, CDR2 SASEGT. CDR3 in amino acids: CASSEGFGGWDGYTF. DNA of the CDR3: TGTGCCAGCAGTGAAGGGTTCGGGGGATGGGATGGCTACACCTTC.

The chain joins TRBV18 to TRBJ2-7, with D hard to call. V gave up 2 bases and J gave up 4 bases, with 9 bases separating them. The CDR3 consists of 13 residues. Germline loops: CDR1 KGHSH, CDR2 LQKENI. CDR3: CASSPFGQYEQYF. The DNA of the CDR3 is TGTGCCAGCTCACCATTCGGGCAGTACGAGCAGTACTTC. Filled out from reference TRBV18 and TRBJ2-7, the complete variable domain reads NAGVMQNPRHLVRRRGQEARLRCSPMKGHSHVYWYRQLPEEGLKFMVYLQKENIIDESGMPKERFSAEFPKEGPSILRIQQVVRGDSAAYFCASSPFGQYEQYFGPGTRLTVT.

As concerns this clonotype: One junction end disagrees with the germline gene, perhaps due to a read error. The chain uses TRBV3-1 and TRBJ2-3; possibly TRBD1 for D (5 bases). This CDR3 spans 13 amino acids. Germline V gene sequence: CDR1 LGHDT, CDR2 YNNKEL (reference sequence). The CDR3 DNA follows: TGTACCAGCAGCCAAGTAGGGGTAGATACGCAGTATTTT. Its protein product is CTSSQVGVDTQYF.

The J gene is TRBJ2-6, the V gene TRBV7-8; maybe TRBD2 (5 bases). Per the germline V gene, CDR1 is SGHVS and CDR2 is FQNEAQ. The CDR3 covers 18 residues. The V end lost 2 bases, the J end lost 0 bases, and 14 bases lay between the germline ends. The CDR3 region is CASSLRRSPRSGANVLTF. CDR3 DNA: TGTGCCAGCAGCTTAAGGAGGAGTCCCCGCTCTGGGGCCAACGTCCTGACTTTC.

The V gene is TRBV20-1, the J gene TRBJ2-1; D is unclear. Trimming cost V 6 bases and J 4 bases, with 19 bases left between them. The CDR3 spans 15 residues. The V gene's germline CDR1 is DFQATT and CDR2 SNEGSKA (reference sequence). The CDR3 is CSAHSGQEFYNEQFF. Here the CDR3 DNA reads TGCAGTGCGCACTCTGGGCAGGAGTTTTACAATGAGCAGTTCTTC.

This rearrangement joins TRBV12-3 or TRBV12-4 to TRBJ2-5; tentatively, D is TRBD1 (6 bases). The CDR3 consists of 14 residues. The V gene lost 5 bases and the J gene lost 5 bases, with 15 bases spanning the gap. CDR3 residues: CASSVGVQGETQYF. CDR3 DNA: TGTGCCAGCAGTGTAGGTGTCCAGGGGGAGACCCAGTACTTC.

About this clonotype itself: This may be a read error, as it is one base from a much larger clone. The chain is built from TRBV7-2 and TRBJ2-1; no reliable D call. Gene TRBJ2-7 matches the end of the DNA better, so the J call may be wrong. CDR3 length equals 13 residues. The germline CDR1 and CDR2 sequences are SGHTA and FQGNSA. The CDR3 bases are TGTGCCAGCAGCTTGCCGGTCTACAATGAGCAGTACTTC. It codes for CASSLPVYNEQYF.

This chain joins TRBV7-3 and TRBJ2-1; D uncertain. The CDR3 runs to 15 residues. In germline, CDR1 is SGHTA, CDR2 FQGTGA. Trimming stripped 0 bases from V and 10 bases from J, with 16 bases between. CDR3 sequence (DNA): TGTGCCAGCAGCTTAACGTTGGGTTCCAGGAGCGAGCAGTTCTTC. This gives the protein CASSLTLGSRSEQFF.

This sequence joins TRBV20-1 and TRBJ2-7; TRBD1 matches 8 bases. V lost 1 base, J lost 3 bases, and 5 bases stayed unmatched. Germline values: CDR1 DFQATT, CDR2 SNEGSKA (reference sequence). The CDR3 is made up of 14 amino acids. The CDR3 reads CSARGDRGGYEQYF. CDR3 DNA sequence: TGCAGTGCTAGAGGAGACAGGGGCGGCTACGAGCAGTACTTC.

The V and J genes are TRBV20-1 and TRBJ2-7, with a possible D match to TRBD2 (6 bases). V shed 5 bases and J shed 0 bases, with 14 bases lying between them. This CDR3 contains 14 residues. Germline V gene sequence: CDR1 DFQATT, CDR2 SNEGSKA (reference sequence). This chain's CDR3 is CSAEGAGSSYEQYF. The CDR3 coding sequence is TGCAGTGCTGAAGGCGCGGGGAGCTCCTACGAGCAGTACTTC.

The chain links TRBV20-1 to TRBJ2-7, with 9 bases identical to TRBD2. The J segment lost 4 bases and the V segment lost 0 bases, leaving 7 bases of the junction unmatched. The V gene's germline CDR1 is DFQATT and CDR2 SNEGSKA (reference sequence). The CDR3 length is 15 residues. CDR3 DNA sequence: TGCAGTGCTAGAGAATCCGGCGGGGGGGCGTACGAGCAGTACTTC. The encoded protein is CSARESGGGAYEQYF.

The rearrangement uses TRBV6-1 and TRBJ2-3; TRBD2 matches at 9 bases. Per germline, CDR1 MNHNS and CDR2 SASEGT. V dropped 5 bases and J dropped 3; count of bases not matched to a gene: 18. The CDR3 is 19 residues long. The CDR3 here is CASSPHSSGELRKTDTQYF. In nucleotides, the CDR3 is TGTGCCAGCAGTCCCCACTCTAGCGGGGAGCTCCGAAAAACAGATACGCAGTATTTT.

The CDR3 protein is CASSLTGGSPSSYNEQFF. The DNA of the CDR3 is TGTGCCAGCAGCCTGACAGGGGGCAGCCCATCCTCTTACAATGAGCAGTTCTTC. V is TRBV7-3 and J is TRBJ2-1; 10 bases line up with TRBD1. The length of the CDR3 is 18 residues. Trimming cost V 5 bases and J 4 bases; bases outside gene matches: 14. CDR1 and CDR2 from the germline V gene are SGHTA and FQGTGA.

The chain has TRBV3-1 and TRBJ2-7, with D possibly TRBD2 on 6 matching bases. Judging by the DNA end, TRBJ2-5 fits better; the J call may be wrong. CDR3 length: 14 residues. Germline CDR1 reads LGHDT; CDR2 reads YNNKEL (reference sequence). The CDR3 sequence: CASSQTRAGETQYF. The CDR3 DNA is TGTGCCAGCAGCCAGACTAGGGCGGGGGAGACCCAGTACTTC.

This chain links TRBV3-1 with TRBJ1-1; D perhaps matches TRBD1 (6 bases). With 7 bases removed from V and 4 bases from J, the gap between germline ends came to 13 bases. Germline V gene lookup returns CDR1 LGHDT and CDR2 YNNKEL (reference sequence). This CDR3 is built from 13 residues. CDR3 in DNA: TGTGCCAGCAACCGGAGAGGGGGCACTGAAGCTTTCTTT. Translating gives CASNRRGGTEAFF.

This clonotype has more than one count but fewer than ten. Just one base apart from a much larger clone, this may be a read error. V usage is TRBV15 and J usage is TRBJ2-1; D gene uncertain. The end of the DNA fits TRBJ2-7 better, so the J call may be wrong. The germline CDR1 and CDR2 sequences are LNHNV and YYDKDF (reference sequence). This CDR3 spans 14 amino acids. Written as DNA, the CDR3 is TGTGCCACCAGCAGAGATGGATCCTACAATGAGCAGTACTTC. Protein: CATSRDGSYNEQYF.

V and J are TRBV12-3 or TRBV12-4 and TRBJ2-5; a possible D gene is TRBD1 (5 bases). This CDR3 comprises 14 residues. V dropped 3 bases and J dropped 4 bases, with 12 bases sitting between them. Here the CDR3 DNA reads TGTGCCAGCAGTTTGGGCAGGGATGGAGAGACCCAGTACTTC. Amino acid sequence: CASSLGRDGETQYF.